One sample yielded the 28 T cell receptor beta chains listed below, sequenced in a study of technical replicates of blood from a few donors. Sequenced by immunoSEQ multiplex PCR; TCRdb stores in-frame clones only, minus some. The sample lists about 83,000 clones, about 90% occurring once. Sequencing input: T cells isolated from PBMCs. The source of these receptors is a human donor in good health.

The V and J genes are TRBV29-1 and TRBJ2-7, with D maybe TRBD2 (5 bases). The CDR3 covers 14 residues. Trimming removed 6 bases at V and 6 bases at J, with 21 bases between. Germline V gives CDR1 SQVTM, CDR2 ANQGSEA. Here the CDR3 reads CSVQPRGGEGEQYF. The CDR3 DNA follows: TGCAGCGTCCAACCCCGGGGTGGAGAGGGCGAGCAGTACTTC.

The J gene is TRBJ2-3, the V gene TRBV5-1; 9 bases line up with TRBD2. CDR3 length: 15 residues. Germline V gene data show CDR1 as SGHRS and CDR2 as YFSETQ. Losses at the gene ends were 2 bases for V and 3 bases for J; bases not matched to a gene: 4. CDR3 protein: CASSFSGSETDTQYF. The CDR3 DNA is TGCGCCAGCAGCTTTAGCGGGAGCGAGACAGATACGCAGTATTTT.

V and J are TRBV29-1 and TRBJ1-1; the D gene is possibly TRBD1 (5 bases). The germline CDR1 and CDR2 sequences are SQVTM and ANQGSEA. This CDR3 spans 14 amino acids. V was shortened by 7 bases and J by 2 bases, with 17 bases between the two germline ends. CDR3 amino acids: CSAGGGGRNTEAFF. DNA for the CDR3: TGCAGCGCGGGGGGGGGTGGCAGAAACACTGAAGCTTTCTTT. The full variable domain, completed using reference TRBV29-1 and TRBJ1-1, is SAVISQKPSRDICQRGTSLTIQCQVDSQVTMMFWYRQQPGQSLTLIATANQGSEATYESGFVIDKFPISRPNLTFSTLTVSNMSPEDSSIYLCSAGGGGRNTEAFFGQGTRLTVV.

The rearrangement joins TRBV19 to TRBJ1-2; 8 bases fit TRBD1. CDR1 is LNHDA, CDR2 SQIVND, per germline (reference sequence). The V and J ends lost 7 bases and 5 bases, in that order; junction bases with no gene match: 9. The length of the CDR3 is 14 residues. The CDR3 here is CASTPGQGSYGYTF. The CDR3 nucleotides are TGTGCCAGTACCCCCGGACAGGGCTCGTATGGCTACACCTTC. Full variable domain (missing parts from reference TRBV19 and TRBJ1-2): DGGITQSPKYLFRKEGQNVTLSCEQNLNHDAMYWYRQDPGQGLRLIYYSQIVNDFQKGDIAEGYSVSREKKESFPLTVTSAQKNPTAFYLCASTPGQGSYGYTFGSGTRLTVV.

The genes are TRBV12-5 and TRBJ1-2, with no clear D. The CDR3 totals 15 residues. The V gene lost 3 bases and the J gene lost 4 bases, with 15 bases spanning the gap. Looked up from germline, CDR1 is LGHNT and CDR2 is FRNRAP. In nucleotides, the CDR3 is TGTGCTAGTGGTTTATCGGTGTCCTCTGGCTATGGCTACACCTTC. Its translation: CASGLSVSSGYGYTF.

The DNA for the CDR3 is TGCGCCAGCAGCTTGGAAGAAACAGGGCCTGGAAACACCATATATTTT. Protein product: CASSLEETGPGNTIYF. The chain uses TRBV5-1 and TRBJ1-3; tentative D call: TRBD1 (6 bases). Per the germline V gene, CDR1 is SGHRS and CDR2 is YFSETQ. This CDR3 has 16 residues. V gave up 0 bases and J gave up 2 bases, with 12 bases separating them. The variable domain in full, with the rest retrieved from reference TRBV5-1 and TRBJ1-3, is KAGVTQTPRYLIKTRGQQVTLSCSPISGHRSVSWYQQTPGQGLQFLFEYFSETQRNKGNFPGRFSGRQFSNSRSEMNVSTLELGDSALYLCASSLEETGPGNTIYFGEGSWLTVV.

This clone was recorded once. Here the CDR3 DNA reads TGTGCCAGCAGCCCCGGGACAGGGGCCGATACGCAGTATTTT. It translates to CASSPGTGADTQYF. V and J are TRBV6-5 and TRBJ2-3, with 10 bases that match TRBD1. J gave up 6 bases and V 6 bases, and 6 bases lay outside the gene matches. This CDR3 comprises 14 residues. Germline V gene data show CDR1 as MNHEY and CDR2 as SVGAGI.

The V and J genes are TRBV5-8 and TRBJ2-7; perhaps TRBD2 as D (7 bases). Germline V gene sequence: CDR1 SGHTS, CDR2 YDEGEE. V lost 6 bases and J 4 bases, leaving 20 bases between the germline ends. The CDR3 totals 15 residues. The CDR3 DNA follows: TGTGCCAGCAAGGCGAGGGGGGGCCCGGCGTACGAGCAGTACTTC. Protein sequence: CASKARGGPAYEQYF. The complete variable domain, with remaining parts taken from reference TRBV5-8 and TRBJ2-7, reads EAGVTQSPTHLIKTRGQQATLRCSPISGHTSVYWYQQALGLGLQFLLWYDEGEERNRGNFPPRFSGRQFPNYSSELNVNALELEDSALYLCASKARGGPAYEQYFGPGTRLTVT.

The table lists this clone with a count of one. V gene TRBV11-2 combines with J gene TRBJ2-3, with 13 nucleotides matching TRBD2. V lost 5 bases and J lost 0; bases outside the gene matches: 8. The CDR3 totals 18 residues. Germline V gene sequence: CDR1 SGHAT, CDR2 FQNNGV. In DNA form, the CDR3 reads TGTGCCAGCAGCCGACTAGCGGGAGGTGGGACTAGCACAGATACGCAGTATTTT. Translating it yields CASSRLAGGGTSTDTQYF.

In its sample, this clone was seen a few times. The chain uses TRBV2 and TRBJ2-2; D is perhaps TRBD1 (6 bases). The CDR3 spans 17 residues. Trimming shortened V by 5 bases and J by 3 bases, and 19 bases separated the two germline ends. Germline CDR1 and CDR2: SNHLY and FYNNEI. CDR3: CASSTAGMGAYTGELFF. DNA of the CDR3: TGTGCCAGCAGTACTGCGGGTATGGGGGCTTACACCGGGGAGCTGTTTTTT.

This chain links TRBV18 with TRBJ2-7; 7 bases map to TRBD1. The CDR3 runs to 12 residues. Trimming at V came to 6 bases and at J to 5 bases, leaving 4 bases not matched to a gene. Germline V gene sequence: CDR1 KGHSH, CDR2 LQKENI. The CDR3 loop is CASSEGAHEQYF. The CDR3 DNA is TGTGCCAGCTCCGAGGGGGCCCACGAGCAGTACTTC.

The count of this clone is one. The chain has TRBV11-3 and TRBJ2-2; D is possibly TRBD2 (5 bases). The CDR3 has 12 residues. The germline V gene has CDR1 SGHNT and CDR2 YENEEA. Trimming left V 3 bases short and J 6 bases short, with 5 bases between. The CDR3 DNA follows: TGTGCCAGCAGCTTGGAGGCCGGGGAGCTGTTTTTT. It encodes CASSLEAGELFF.

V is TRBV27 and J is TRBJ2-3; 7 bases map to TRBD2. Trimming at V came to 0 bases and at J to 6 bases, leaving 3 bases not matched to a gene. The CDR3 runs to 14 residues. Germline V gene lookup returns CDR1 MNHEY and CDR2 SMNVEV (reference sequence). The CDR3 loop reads CASSLSSGGDTQYF. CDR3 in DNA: TGTGCCAGCAGTTTATCTTCGGGAGGCGATACGCAGTATTTT.

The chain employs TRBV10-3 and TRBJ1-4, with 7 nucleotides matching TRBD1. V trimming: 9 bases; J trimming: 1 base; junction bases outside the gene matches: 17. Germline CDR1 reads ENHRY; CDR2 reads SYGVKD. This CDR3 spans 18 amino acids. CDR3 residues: CAIPKRTGKRGTNEKLFF. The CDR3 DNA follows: TGTGCCATACCGAAAAGGACAGGCAAGAGGGGAACTAATGAAAAACTGTTTTTT.

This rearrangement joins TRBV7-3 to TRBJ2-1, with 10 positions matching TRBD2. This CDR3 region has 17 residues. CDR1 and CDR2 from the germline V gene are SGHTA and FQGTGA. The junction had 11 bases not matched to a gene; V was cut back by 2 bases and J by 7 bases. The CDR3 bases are TGTGCCAGCAGCTTAGGGGCAGCGGGGGGGAGGACGAATGAGCAGTTCTTC. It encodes CASSLGAAGGRTNEQFF.

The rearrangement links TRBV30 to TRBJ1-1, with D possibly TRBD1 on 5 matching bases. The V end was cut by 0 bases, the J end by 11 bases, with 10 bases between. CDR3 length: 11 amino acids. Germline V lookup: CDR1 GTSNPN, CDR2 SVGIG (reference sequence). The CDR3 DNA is TGTGCCTGGAGTGTAGGGGTCGGGGCTTTCTTT. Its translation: CAWSVGVGAFF.

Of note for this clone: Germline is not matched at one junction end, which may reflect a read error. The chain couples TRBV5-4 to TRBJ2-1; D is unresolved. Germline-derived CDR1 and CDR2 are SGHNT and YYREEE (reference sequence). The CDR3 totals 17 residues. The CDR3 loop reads CASSSGAARSSYNEQLF. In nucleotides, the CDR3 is TGTGCCAGCAGCTCGGGTGCTGCGCGGAGCTCCTACAATGAGCAGCTCTTC.

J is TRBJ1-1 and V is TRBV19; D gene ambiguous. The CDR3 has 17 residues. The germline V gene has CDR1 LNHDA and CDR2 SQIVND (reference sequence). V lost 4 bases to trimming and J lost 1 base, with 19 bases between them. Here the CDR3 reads CASSTRAWVFANTEAFF. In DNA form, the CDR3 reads TGTGCCAGTAGTACGAGGGCTTGGGTATTCGCGAACACTGAAGCTTTCTTT. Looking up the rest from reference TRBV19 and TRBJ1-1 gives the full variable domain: DGGITQSPKYLFRKEGQNVTLSCEQNLNHDAMYWYRQDPGQGLRLIYYSQIVNDFQKGDIAEGYSVSREKKESFPLTVTSAQKNPTAFYLCASSTRAWVFANTEAFFGQGTRLTVV.

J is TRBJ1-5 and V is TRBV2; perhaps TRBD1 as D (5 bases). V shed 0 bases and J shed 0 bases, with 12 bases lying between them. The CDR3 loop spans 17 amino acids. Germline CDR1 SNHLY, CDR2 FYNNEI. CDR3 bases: TGTGCCAGCAGTGAAGCGGGGCCAGGGTATAGCAATCAGCCCCAGCATTTT. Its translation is CASSEAGPGYSNQPQHF.

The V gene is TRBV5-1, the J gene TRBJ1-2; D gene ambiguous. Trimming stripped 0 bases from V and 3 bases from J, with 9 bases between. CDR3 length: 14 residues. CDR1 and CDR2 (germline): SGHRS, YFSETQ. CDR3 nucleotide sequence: TGCGCCAGCAGCTTGGGTCTGGCGGACTATGGCTACACCTTC. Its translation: CASSLGLADYGYTF.

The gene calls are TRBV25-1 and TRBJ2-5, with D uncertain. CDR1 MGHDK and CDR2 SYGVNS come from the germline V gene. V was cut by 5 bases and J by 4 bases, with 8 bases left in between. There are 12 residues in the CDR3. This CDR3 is CASSRSGETQYF. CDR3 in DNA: TGTGCCAGCAGTCGCAGTGGAGAGACCCAGTACTTC.

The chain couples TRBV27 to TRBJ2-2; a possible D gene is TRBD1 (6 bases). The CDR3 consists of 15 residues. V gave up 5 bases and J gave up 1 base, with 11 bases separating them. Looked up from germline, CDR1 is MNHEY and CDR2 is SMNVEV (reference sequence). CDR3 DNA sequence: TGTGCCAGCAGTCTTTACAGGGAGAACACCGGGGAGCTGTTTTTT. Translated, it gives CASSLYRENTGELFF.

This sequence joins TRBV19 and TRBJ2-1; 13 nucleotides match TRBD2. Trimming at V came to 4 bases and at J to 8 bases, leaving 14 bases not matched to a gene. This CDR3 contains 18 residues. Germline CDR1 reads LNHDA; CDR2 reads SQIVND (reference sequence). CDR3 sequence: CASSNGLAGVGPWDEQFF. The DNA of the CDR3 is TGTGCCAGTAGTAACGGACTAGCGGGAGTTGGCCCTTGGGATGAGCAGTTCTTC.

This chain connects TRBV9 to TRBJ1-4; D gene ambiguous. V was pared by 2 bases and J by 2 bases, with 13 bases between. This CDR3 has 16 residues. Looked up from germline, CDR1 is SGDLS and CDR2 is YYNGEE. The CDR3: CASSVGGRRTNEKLFF. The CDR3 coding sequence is TGTGCCAGCAGCGTTGGAGGGAGAAGGACTAATGAAAAACTGTTTTTT.

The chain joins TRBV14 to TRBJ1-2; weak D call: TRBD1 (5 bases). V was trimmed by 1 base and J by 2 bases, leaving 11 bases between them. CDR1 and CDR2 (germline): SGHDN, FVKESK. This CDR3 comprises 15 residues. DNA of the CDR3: TGTGCCAGCAGCCAAGCCGGCAGGGCAAACTATGGCTACACCTTC. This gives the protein CASSQAGRANYGYTF.

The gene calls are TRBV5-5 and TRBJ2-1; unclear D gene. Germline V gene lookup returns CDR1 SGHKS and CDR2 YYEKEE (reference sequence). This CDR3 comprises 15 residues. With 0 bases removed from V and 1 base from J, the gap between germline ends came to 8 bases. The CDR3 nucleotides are TGTGCCAGCAGCTTGGTTTCTAGTTCCTACAATGAGCAGTTCTTC. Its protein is CASSLVSSSYNEQFF. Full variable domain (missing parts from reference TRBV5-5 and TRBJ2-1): DAGVTQSPTHLIKTRGQQVTLRCSPISGHKSVSWYQQVLGQGPQFIFQYYEKEERGRGNFPDRFSARQFPNYSSELNVNALLLGDSALYLCASSLVSSSYNEQFFGPGTRLTVL.

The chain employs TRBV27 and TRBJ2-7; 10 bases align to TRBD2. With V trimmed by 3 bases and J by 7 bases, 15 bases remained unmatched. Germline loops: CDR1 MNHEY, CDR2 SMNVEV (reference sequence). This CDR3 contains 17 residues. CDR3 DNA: TGTGCCAGCAGTTTCCGGGCTAGCGGGAGTTCTTTGGAAGAGCAGTACTTC. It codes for CASSFRASGSSLEEQYF.

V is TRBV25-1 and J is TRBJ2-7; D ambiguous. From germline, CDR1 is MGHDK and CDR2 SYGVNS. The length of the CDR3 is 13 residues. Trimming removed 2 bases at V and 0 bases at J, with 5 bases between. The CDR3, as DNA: TGTGCCAGCAGTGAAATGTACTCCTACGAGCAGTACTTC. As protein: CASSEMYSYEQYF.